There are a few counts of the clone carrying this T cell receptor beta chain. Its antigen is not known. These data come from a study of identical twins. Study observations and caveats: Beta clonotypes that were abundant in cord blood contained fewer insertions, a pattern absent from memory repertoires.

MiXCR was run by TCRdb on the 5' RACE reads, yielding one entry per CDR3 protein. In the table there are roughly 1,500,000 distinct CDR3 sequences, under 35% of which are singletons. Germline V gene data show CDR1 as LGHNA and CDR2 as YNFKEQ. CDR3 length: 16 amino acids. J gave up 0 bases and V 0 bases, and 3 bases lay outside the gene matches. The chain couples TRBV4-2 to TRBJ2-7, with 9 positions matching TRBD2. Sequencing used cord blood. The receptor was derived from a newborn girl in good health. In nucleotides, the CDR3 is TGTGCCAGCAGCCAAGATTGGCGGGGGGGCTCCTACGAGCAGTACTTC. Its translation: CASSQDWRGGSYEQYF.